These T cell receptor beta chains were read from a single sample in a study of cytomegalovirus exposure and HLA in healthy donors. TCRdb keeps only in-frame clones here, not all; method: immunoSEQ multiplex PCR. The table shows some 160,000 clones, with around 84% occurring only once. The material sequenced was PBMCs. Receptor source: a boy under 10 years old in good health and CMV-seronegative. Each CDR3 is given with its conserved first and last residue. The order of the fields is CDR3 DNA, CDR3 protein, D gene, clone size, V gene, J gene. D genes are given only for firm matches. Rows may omit the clone size; those that give it use once, few, many or a size class.

TGTGCCAGCAGCCCAAATGGTGCAGGGCCGAACACCGGGGAGCTGTTTTTT	CASSPNGAGPNTGELFF	-	-	TRBV28	TRBJ2-2
TGTGCCAGTAGTTCCACAGGGTTTCTTGGAAAACTGTTTTTT	CASSSTGFLGKLFF	-	-	TRBV19	TRBJ1-4
TGCGCCAGCAGCTTGGGGCATCAATTATCGTACACCGGGGAGCTGTTTTTT	CASSLGHQLSYTGELFF	-	-	TRBV5-1	TRBJ2-2
TGTGCCAGCAGTTCCCTATCGACTGCTAGCGCGGAGCAGTACTTC	CASSSLSTASAEQYF	-	-	TRBV27	TRBJ2-7
TGTGCCAGCAGCTTAGCGCATGGGCAGTACTACAATGAGCAGTTCTTC	CASSLAHGQYYNEQFF	-	few	TRBV7-8	TRBJ2-1
TGTGCCAGCAGCAAAGGACAGGGTGAAAAACTGTTTTTT	CASSKGQGEKLFF	-	-	TRBV21-1	TRBJ1-4
TGTGCCAGCAGCCCGTGGACAGGGGACTTGGGTGATGGGGGCTACACCTTC	CASSPWTGDLGDGGYTF	TRBD1	-	TRBV11-2	TRBJ1-2
TGCGCCAGCAGCTTCAATACAGGGTATCAAGAGACCCAGTACTTC	CASSFNTGYQETQYF	-	-	TRBV5-1	TRBJ2-5
TGTGCCAGCAGCCCTCGCGGCAGGGGAAGCTCCTACGAGCAGTACTTC	CASSPRGRGSSYEQYF	-	-	TRBV11-2	TRBJ2-7
TGCGCCAGCAGCCAAGAGGGCAAGGGACAGGGAGCCTACGAGCAGTACTTC	CASSQEGKGQGAYEQYF	TRBD1	-	TRBV4-3	TRBJ2-7
TGTGCCAGCAGCTTTTACCCCCCCGTGCAGCCGGTTGGGGGGGTGTTTTTT	CASSFYPPVQPVGGVFF	-	-	TRBV11-2	TRBJ1-4
TGTGCCAGCAGTGTAACAGGGGTATATTATGGCTACACCTTC	CASSVTGVYYGYTF	TRBD1	-	TRBV6-5	TRBJ1-2
TGTGCCAGCAGCGTAGGGACAGGTCAATACAATGAGCAGTTCTTC	CASSVGTGQYNEQFF	TRBD1	-	TRBV9	TRBJ2-1
TGTGCCAGCAGTAGGCTAGCGAGAGTTGGCGAGCAGTACTTC	CASSRLARVGEQYF	-	-	TRBV6-4	TRBJ2-7
TGTGCCAGCAGCCCACCGGGTAGGACTGAAGCTTTCTTT	CASSPPGRTEAFF	-	-	TRBV6-5	TRBJ1-1
TGTGCCAGCAGCTTAGCGGGACAGGGGGTACATCTCTATGGCTACACCTTC	CASSLAGQGVHLYGYTF	TRBD1	-	TRBV7-2	TRBJ1-2
TGTGCCAGCAGAGGGAGGGACCACACAGATACGCAGTATTTT	CASRGRDHTDTQYF	TRBD2	-	TRBV28	TRBJ2-3
TGTGCTAGGAGGCGGGGGCGTCGTCGGGCATACGAGCAGTACTTC	CARRRGRRRAYEQYF	-	-	TRBV6-5	TRBJ2-7
TGTGCCAGCAGCGTAGGGACAGGGCTAGGTAGTGAGCAGTTCTTC	CASSVGTGLGSEQFF	TRBD1	-	TRBV9	TRBJ2-1
TGTGCCAGCAGCTTAGATCGAGGGATGCCCCGATCGGGGTTACAAGAGACCCAGTACTTC	CASSLDRGMPRSGLQETQYF	-	-	TRBV11-2	TRBJ2-5
TGCGCCAGCAGCCCGAGGGTATGTTGCGCAGATACGCAGTATTTT	CASSPRVCCADTQYF	-	-	TRBV4-3	TRBJ2-3
TGTGCCAGCAGCACAGCGGGCAGATACCTATACGAGCAGTACTTC	CASSTAGRYLYEQYF	-	-	TRBV7-2	TRBJ2-7
TGTGCCAGCAGTGCTCGGGACAGATTTAACAATGAGCAGTTCTTC	CASSARDRFNNEQFF	TRBD1	-	TRBV6-1	TRBJ2-1
TGTGCCAGCAGCTTAGTAACCGGGGATACAGATACGCAGTATTTT	CASSLVTGDTDTQYF	-	-	TRBV7-2	TRBJ2-3
TGTGCCAGCAGCCCGTGGGCTGGCTCGAGCACTGAAGCTTTCTTT	CASSPWAGSSTEAFF	-	-	TRBV7-2	TRBJ1-1
TGTGCCAGCAGCCCCACGACTAGTACAGATACGCAGTATTTT	CASSPTTSTDTQYF	-	-	TRBV7-6	TRBJ2-3
TGTGCCAGCCAGGGACTAGCGGGAAACAATGAGCAGTTCTTC	CASQGLAGNNEQFF	TRBD2	-	TRBV9	TRBJ2-1
TGTGCCAGCAGCTTAGTTGTGCCCGGGAGTAGTTTAGGTTCCTACGAGCAGTACTTC	CASSLVVPGSSLGSYEQYF	-	-	TRBV7-2	TRBJ2-7
TGTGCCAGCAGTTTTTCAGCCTACGAGCAGTACTTC	CASSFSAYEQYF	-	-	TRBV2	TRBJ2-7
TGTGCCAGTAGTCTGACTAGCGGGAACACAGATACGCAGTATTTT	CASSLTSGNTDTQYF	TRBD2	few	TRBV19	TRBJ2-3
TGTGCCAGCAGTGAAGGGTACAGGTCTCCCCTTTACCAAGAGACCCAGTACTTC	CASSEGYRSPLYQETQYF	-	-	TRBV2	TRBJ2-5
TGTGCCAGCAGTGAATACCAGGGCAGGAACTACGAGCAGTACTTC	CASSEYQGRNYEQYF	-	-	TRBV25-1	TRBJ2-7
TGTGCCAGCAGCTCCGGACAGGGGTTGAACACTGAAGCTTTCTTT	CASSSGQGLNTEAFF	TRBD1	-	TRBV13	TRBJ1-1
TGTGCCAGCAGCTATGAACACGGGTTCGACGAGCAGTACTTC	CASSYEHGFDEQYF	-	-	TRBV5-6	TRBJ2-7
TGTGCCACCAGCAGAGGGAGGCTAGCGGGCACCGAGCAGTTCTTC	CATSRGRLAGTEQFF	TRBD2	-	TRBV15	TRBJ2-1
TGTGCCAGTAATCAACCGGGACAGTACAATCAGCCCCAGCATTTT	CASNQPGQYNQPQHF	TRBD1	-	TRBV19	TRBJ1-5
TGCGCCAGCAGTGTTGAGGGTGGTGGCGGCTATGGCTACACCTTC	CASSVEGGGGYGYTF	-	-	TRBV10-1	TRBJ1-2
TGTGCCAGTCGTAGCGGGAGTTTAGGCGAGCAGTACTTC	CASRSGSLGEQYF	TRBD2	-	TRBV6-5	TRBJ2-7
TGTGCCAGCACGGCGGCAGCCCGGATGAACACTGAAGCTTTCTTT	CASTAAARMNTEAFF	-	-	TRBV27	TRBJ1-1
TGTGCCAGTAGTATTGGCAGGGTCGGATTTGGTAGGTCGGCAGATACGCAGTATTTT	CASSIGRVGFGRSADTQYF	-	-	TRBV19	TRBJ2-3
TGCGCCAGCAGCCAAGAGCCTGGCGGCCCACTGGGGGGGGAGCAGTTCTTC	CASSQEPGGPLGGEQFF	TRBD2	-	TRBV4-3	TRBJ2-1
TGTGCCAGCAGCTTAGGCAGGGGGACCTCTAATGAAAAACTGTTTTTT	CASSLGRGTSNEKLFF	TRBD1	-	TRBV11-3	TRBJ1-4
TGTGCCAGCAGCGTTAGCGGGAGGGCCGAGGAGACCCAGTACTTC	CASSVSGRAEETQYF	TRBD2	once	TRBV11-3	TRBJ2-5
TGTGCCAGCAGCTTGGATCGCGGGGGCAGGAAGACCCAGTACTTC	CASSLDRGGRKTQYF	-	-	TRBV5-4	TRBJ2-5
TGTGCCACCAGCACGTCAGGGGGGAGACGAGCTTTCTTT	CATSTSGGRRAFF	TRBD1	-	TRBV15	TRBJ1-1
TGTGCCAGCAGCTCAGGAACAGTGGACTCCTACGAGCAGTACTTC	CASSSGTVDSYEQYF	-	-	TRBV5-4	TRBJ2-7
TGTGCCAGCAGCATAACAGATACGCAGTATTTT	CASSITDTQYF	-	-	TRBV5-4	TRBJ2-3
TGTGCCAGTAGTTCCCTAGAGGGGCAGGGGCTAAAGACCCAGTACTTC	CASSSLEGQGLKTQYF	-	-	TRBV19	TRBJ2-5
TGTGCCAGCAGTTACTCTTACAGGGGGCAGAATGAAAAACTGTTTTTT	CASSYSYRGQNEKLFF	TRBD1	-	TRBV6-5	TRBJ1-4
TGTGCCAGTAGTCGATCGGGGGGCCTTAACGATGGCTACACCTTC	CASSRSGGLNDGYTF	-	-	TRBV19	TRBJ1-2